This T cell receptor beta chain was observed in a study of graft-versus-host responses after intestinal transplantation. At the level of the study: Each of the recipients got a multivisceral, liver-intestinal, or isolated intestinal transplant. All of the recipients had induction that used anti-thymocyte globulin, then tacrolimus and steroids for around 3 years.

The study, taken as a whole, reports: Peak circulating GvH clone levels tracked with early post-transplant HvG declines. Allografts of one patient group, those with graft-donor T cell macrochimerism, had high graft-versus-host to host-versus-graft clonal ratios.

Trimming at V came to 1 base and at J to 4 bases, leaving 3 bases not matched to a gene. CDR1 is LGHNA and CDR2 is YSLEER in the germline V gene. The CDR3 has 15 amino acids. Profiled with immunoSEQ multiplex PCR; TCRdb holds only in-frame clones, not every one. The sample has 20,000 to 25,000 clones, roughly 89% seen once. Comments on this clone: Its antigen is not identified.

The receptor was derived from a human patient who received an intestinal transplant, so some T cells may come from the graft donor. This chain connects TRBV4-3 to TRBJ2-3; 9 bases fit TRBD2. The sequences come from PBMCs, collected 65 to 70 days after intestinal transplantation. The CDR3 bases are TGCGCCAGCAGCCAAGGGAGCGGGGGGCCAGATACGCAGTATTTT. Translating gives CASSQGSGGPDTQYF.